This T cell receptor beta chain was recovered during a study of identical twins. Points from the study as a whole: Excess low generation probability was seen in twin-shared out-of-frame alpha sequences. Cord blood's abundant beta clonotypes had fewer insertions, unlike memory repertoires. In zero-insertion analyses, partial confounding could arise from invariant MAIT and iNKT cells.

MiXCR, applied by TCRdb to the 5' RACE reads, yields one record per CDR3 protein. The table shows 1.5 million to 2 million distinct CDR3 sequences, with around 33% occurring only once. Deletions cut 7 bases from V and 1 base from J, with 16 bases between. The CDR3 length is 15 residues. Per the germline V gene, CDR1 is MNHEY and CDR2 is SMNVEV (reference sequence). Healthy Caucasians alone served as donors. Concerning this clonotype: Its antigen is not identified.

This rearrangement joins TRBV27 to TRBJ1-1; D might be TRBD1 (5 bases). The receptor was derived from a newborn girl in good health. Sequenced material: cord blood. CDR3 loop: CASKGSRKGNTEAFF. CDR3 in DNA: TGTGCCAGCAAGGGGAGCCGGAAGGGGAACACTGAAGCTTTCTTT.